This T cell receptor (beta chain) is drawn from a study of OX40 agonist ivuxolimab in advanced cancers. Data came from immunoSEQ multiplex PCR; TCRdb stores just in-frame clones and leaves some out. This sample has about 32,000 clones, with more than 75% found just once. Germline V gives CDR1 MDHEN, CDR2 SYDVKM. This CDR3 comprises 16 residues. The V gene lost 5 bases and the J gene lost 0 bases, with 16 bases spanning the gap. Material: CD4+ or CD8+ T cells sorted from blood, obtained in a trial of the OX40 agonist ivuxolimab. The receptor was isolated from an adult with an advanced solid tumor such as melanoma, head and neck, liver or kidney cancer. V usage is TRBV28 and J usage is TRBJ1-2; no definite D call. Here the CDR3 reads CASSRPDRVSNYGYTF. The CDR3 DNA follows: TGTGCCAGCAGTCGTCCAGACCGAGTTTCTAACTATGGCTACACCTTC.